Listed below are T cell receptor beta chains from one sample, sequenced in a study of CD8 T cells in Susac syndrome. TCRdb reprocessed the immunoSEQ multiplex PCR reads with MiXCR, giving one entry per CDR3 protein. The sample has 150,000 to 200,000 distinct CDR3 sequences; 90% to 95% are singletons. Sequencing used CD4+ T cells from PBMCs. The origin of the receptors is a human donor in good health. Each CDR3 is given with its conserved first and last residue. The D gene is left open where the match is weak. The size field is filled for only some rows; it gives once, few, many or a size class.

j_call d_call clone_size v_call cdr3_nt cdr3_aa
TRBJ2-2 TRBD1 . TRBV4-3 TGCGCCAGCAGCCAAGTAGGGGGCGCCCCCGGGGAGCTGTTTTTT CASSQVGGAPGELFF
TRBJ1-2 TRBD1 once TRBV7-2 TGTGCCAGCAGCTTAGACTCCCAGGACAGGCGCTATGGCTACACCTTC CASSLDSQDRRYGYTF
TRBJ2-3 . once TRBV12-5 TGTGCTAGTGCTCACCCGAGCTTCACAGATACGCAGTATTTT CASAHPSFTDTQYF
TRBJ2-5 TRBD2 . TRBV20-1 TGCAGTGCTAGAGCCCAACTAGCGCCAGAAGAGACCCAGTACTTC CSARAQLAPEETQYF
TRBJ1-1 . few TRBV5-1 TGCGCCAGCAGCCTCACTACGGGTAGCACTGAAGCTTTCTTT CASSLTTGSTEAFF
TRBJ2-5 TRBD1 . TRBV25-1 TGTGCCAGCAGTGAATTGACAGGGAGTCAAGAGACCCAGTACTTC CASSELTGSQETQYF
TRBJ1-2 . . TRBV7-2 TGTGCCAGCAGCCCCTTAGGGGCGGCGAACTATGGCTACACCTTC CASSPLGAANYGYTF
TRBJ2-5 TRBD1 . TRBV11-2 TGTGCCAGCAGCCTGGGACAGGGTGTCGGAGAGACCCAGTACTTC CASSLGQGVGETQYF
TRBJ1-1 TRBD1 . TRBV18 TGTGCCAGCTCGCCGACGGGACAGCCGAACACTGAAGCTTTCTTT CASSPTGQPNTEAFF
TRBJ2-4 TRBD1 once TRBV20-1 TGCAGTGCTAGACACACGGGACAGGGAGGGGACATTCAGTACTTC CSARHTGQGGDIQYF
TRBJ2-3 . . TRBV29-1 TGCAGCGTGGCGAGTGAGGCGCGGATTACGCATACGCAGTATTTT CSVASEARITHTQYF
TRBJ1-1 TRBD1 . TRBV12-3/TRBV12-4 TGTGCCAGCACAATCCGGGACAGGGGAGATGCTTTCTTT CASTIRDRGDAFF
TRBJ1-6 . . TRBV4-2 TGTGCCAGCAGCCAGGCCGGCACAGTAAATTCACCCCTCCACTTT CASSQAGTVNSPLHF
TRBJ2-1 . . TRBV3-1 TGTGCCAGCAGCCAAGATGTCCGAGGAGATGAGCAGTTCTTC CASSQDVRGDEQFF
TRBJ2-2 TRBD1 . TRBV6-5 TGTGCCAGCAGTTACTCGGGAGGACAGGGTCGCGGGGAGCTGTTTTTT CASSYSGGQGRGELFF
TRBJ2-7 . few TRBV7-9 TGTGCCAGCAGCCCCACTTATGAGCAGTACTTC CASSPTYEQYF
TRBJ2-1 TRBD2 . TRBV29-1 TGCAGCGTTGTTCGGGGGGGCCTAGATGAGCAGTTCTTC CSVVRGGLDEQFF
TRBJ1-1 . . TRBV12-3/TRBV12-4 TGTGCCAGCAGCTCAAGTTGGCCACAAGCTTTCTTT CASSSSWPQAFF
TRBJ1-1 . . TRBV30 TGTGCCTGGAGAGCGGAAGGGTTGGGTACTGAAGCTTTCTTT CAWRAEGLGTEAFF
TRBJ2-4 TRBD2 . TRBV3-1 TGTGCCAGCAGCCTAGCGGGAGCCAAAAACATTCAGTACTTC CASSLAGAKNIQYF
TRBJ2-1 TRBD2 once TRBV5-1 TGCGCCAGCAGCGCAACCCTAGCGGGGCATGAGCAGTTCTTC CASSATLAGHEQFF
TRBJ2-7 . . TRBV13 TGTGCCAGCAGCTACCCAGTGCGGGGGCCCAACGAGCAGTACTTC CASSYPVRGPNEQYF